The 5 T cell receptor beta chains given below trace back to one sample, sequenced in a study of cytomegalovirus exposure and HLA in healthy donors. The PCR contained 60 Vbeta and 13 Jbeta primers. Profiled with immunoSEQ multiplex PCR; TCRdb holds only in-frame clones, not every one. This sample has around 150,000 clones; 65% to 70% occur once, and the top ten carry roughly 4%. Material: PBMCs. Receptors originate from a woman between 18 and 29 years old in good health and CMV-seropositive.

V is TRBV5-1 and J is TRBJ2-3, with TRBD2 matching 7 bases. V lost 4 bases, J lost 2 bases, and 19 bases stayed unmatched. CDR3 length: 19 residues. Per germline, CDR1 SGHRS and CDR2 YFSETQ. The CDR3 loop reads CASSVGPRVGGPNTDTQYF. As DNA, the CDR3 is TGCGCCAGCAGCGTAGGCCCTAGGGTGGGAGGGCCCAACACAGATACGCAGTATTTT.

This sequence joins TRBV4-1 and TRBJ2-5; unclear D gene. The J call may not be correct, given that the DNA end is closer to TRBJ2-7. The CDR3 extends over 15 amino acids. Germline CDR1 reads MGHRA; CDR2 reads YSYEKL. In DNA, the CDR3 is TGCGCCAGCAGCCCCTACAGCACCTCTTCCTACGAGCAGTACTTC. It encodes CASSPYSTSSYEQYF.

This clone showed up just a few times. V gene TRBV6-1 combines with J gene TRBJ1-1; 7 bases are a match to TRBD1. The CDR3 consists of 14 residues. CDR1 and CDR2 (germline): MNHNS, SASEGT. Trimming cost V 4 bases and J 4 bases; bases outside gene matches: 6. The CDR3, as DNA: TGTGCCAGCAGTGTGACAGGGTCGAGCACTGAAGCTTTCTTT. It specifies CASSVTGSSTEAFF.

This chain joins TRBV7-9 and TRBJ1-1, with a weak D call TRBD1 (6 bases). There are 12 residues in the CDR3. Germline V lookup: CDR1 SEHNR, CDR2 FQNEAQ (reference sequence). The germline V and J ends were trimmed by 11 bases and 8 bases, with 18 bases remaining between them. The CDR3 bases are TGTGCCGGAGGACGCGGGGGCAACGAAGCTTTCTTT. The encoded protein is CAGGRGGNEAFF.

This clone appeared once. The gene calls are TRBV19 and TRBJ1-5; TRBD1 might be the D (5 bases). Germline CDR1 LNHDA, CDR2 SQIVND (reference sequence). With 6 bases removed from V and 6 bases from J, the gap between germline ends came to 9 bases. The CDR3 extends over 12 amino acids. CDR3 residues: CASRQGGQPQHF. In DNA, the CDR3 is TGTGCCAGTAGGCAGGGCGGTCAGCCCCAGCATTTT.